This entry features one T cell receptor beta chain sequence. The data were obtained in a study of blood T cell repertoires in COVID-19. Study in general: There were acute and convalescent COVID-19 samples, and they came from the United States, Italy and Spain. Nucleic acid was either cDNA or gDNA, and it came from T cells, B-cell-depleted T cells, or PBMCs.

As processed by the authors: Reference gene primers were amplified, and this amplification served to estimate nucleated cell counts. Only in-frame clones appear in the TCRdb table, and some are missing; sequencing was by immunoSEQ multiplex PCR. Clonal size and the V and J genes are those of that table, whereas D and trimming came from the DNA. The repertoire holds 200,000 to 250,000 clones, with around 81% as singletons. Trimming took 7 bases from V and 5 from J; bases not matched to a gene: 9. This CDR3 region has 14 residues. Germline V lookup: CDR1 LGHNT, CDR2 FRNRAP. Sample: peripheral blood. The sequence derives from a man aged 25 to 40 who had recovered from COVID-19. The chain uses TRBV12-5 and TRBJ2-5, with 8 bases identical to TRBD2. The CDR3 DNA reads TGTGCTAGTGTTGTCGGCGGGGGGATGGAGACCCAGTACTTC. Protein sequence: CASVVGGGMETQYF.